The 28 T cell receptor beta chains below come from one sample, sequenced in a study of response to subunit inactivated influenza vaccine. TCRdb itself ran the RT-PCR reads through MiXCR, one entry per CDR3 protein. The table shows about 800,000 distinct CDR3 sequences, with around 20% occurring only once. The sequenced sample was PBMCs from blood, obtained roughly 5 days after vaccination. The source is a man aged 50 to 59 who received an inactivated influenza vaccine.

This clonotype was counted only a few times. The chain has TRBV7-9 and TRBJ2-1; TRBD1 is a possible D gene (5 bases). V was shortened by 3 bases and J by 15 bases, with 15 bases between the two germline ends. Germline V gene data show CDR1 as SEHNR and CDR2 as FQNEAQ (reference sequence). The CDR3 runs 12 residues. CDR3 bases: TGTGCCAGCAGCTTGACAACAGGTGCCCTGTTCTTC. Protein product: CASSLTTGALFF. Full variable domain (missing parts from reference TRBV7-9 and TRBJ2-1): DTGVSQNPRHKITKRGQNVTFRCDPISEHNRLYWYRQTLGQGPEFLTYFQNEAQLEKSRLLSDRFSAERPKGSFSTLEIQRTEQGDSAMYLCASSLTTGALFFGPGTRLTVL.

The chain employs TRBV20-1 and TRBJ1-4; D not resolved. Trimming removed 3 bases from V and 6 bases from J, with 14 bases in between. The CDR3 has 14 amino acids. Per the germline V gene, CDR1 is DFQATT and CDR2 is SNEGSKA (reference sequence). The CDR3 coding sequence is TGCAGTGCTAGGGACCAATTTATCGATGAAAAACTGTTTTTT. Amino acid sequence: CSARDQFIDEKLFF.

This clonotype was picked up a small number of times. The chain links TRBV29-1 to TRBJ2-7, with no clear D. The V end was cut by 5 bases, the J end by 0 bases, with 11 bases between. Germline CDR1 is SQVTM and CDR2 is ANQGSEA. The CDR3 is 13 amino acids. This CDR3 reads CSVSDAISYEQYF. For the CDR3, the DNA is TGCAGCGTTTCGGACGCGATCTCCTACGAGCAGTACTTC.

The chain joins TRBV20-1 to TRBJ2-5; TRBD2 might be the D (6 bases). Germline loops: CDR1 DFQATT, CDR2 SNEGSKA (reference sequence). V was cut by 0 bases and J by 4 bases, with 12 bases left in between. The CDR3 totals 14 residues. The CDR3 loop reads CSARDALGGETQYF. DNA of the CDR3: TGCAGTGCTAGAGATGCCCTGGGAGGAGAGACCCAGTACTTC.

The V gene is TRBV10-3, the J gene TRBJ2-7; D remains ambiguous. The CDR3 length is 12 residues. The V end lost 8 bases, the J end lost 2 bases, and 10 bases lay between the germline ends. Germline lookup yields CDR1 ENHRY and CDR2 SYGVKD. CDR3 sequence: CAIGRSAYEQYF. CDR3 DNA sequence: TGTGCCATCGGCCGCTCAGCCTACGAGCAGTACTTC.

This clonotype was recorded a few times. This rearrangement joins TRBV7-2 to TRBJ2-4; D is possibly TRBD1 or TRBD2 (5 bases each). This CDR3 has 17 residues. Between the trimmed V and J ends, which lost 5 bases and 0 bases, there was a span of 17 bases. In germline, CDR1 is SGHTA, CDR2 FQGNSA. CDR3 DNA sequence: TGTGCCAGCAGCCTGGGGACCGTCTTTATAGCCAAAAACATTCAGTACTTC. Translating it yields CASSLGTVFIAKNIQYF.

The V call is TRBV5-4, the J call TRBJ2-2; 14 positions agree with TRBD2. After removal of 0 bases from V and 4 bases from J, the junction contained 8 bases not matched to a gene. Germline V CDR1 and CDR2: SGHNT, YYREEE (reference sequence). CDR3 size: 19 residues. CDR3 sequence: CASSLAPRLAGGRTGELFF. The DNA for the CDR3 is TGTGCCAGCAGCTTGGCCCCCCGACTAGCGGGGGGGCGCACCGGGGAGCTGTTTTTT.

The chain uses TRBV6-5 and TRBJ2-3, with TRBD2 matching 8 bases. Trimming took 1 base from V and 3 from J; bases not matched to a gene: 6. This CDR3 has 16 residues. Germline-derived CDR1 and CDR2 are MNHEY and SVGAGI. CDR3 protein: CASSYYTTGGTDTQYF. In nucleotides, the CDR3 is TGTGCCAGCAGTTACTATACCACGGGGGGGACAGATACGCAGTATTTT.

This clonotype was seen only a few times. The chain employs TRBV5-1 and TRBJ2-1, with TRBD1 as a possible D gene (5 bases). Trimming shortened V by 0 bases and J by 6 bases, and 10 bases separated the two germline ends. CDR1 is SGHRS and CDR2 is YFSETQ in the germline V gene. This CDR3 region has 14 residues. The CDR3 here is CASSLGGQSNEQFF. CDR3 in DNA: TGCGCCAGCAGCTTGGGGGGCCAGTCCAATGAGCAGTTCTTC.

This rearrangement joins TRBV7-2 to TRBJ2-1; TRBD2 agrees at 9 bases. The junction had 4 bases not matched to a gene; V was cut back by 7 bases and J by 3 bases. This CDR3 region has 14 residues. Germline V gives CDR1 SGHTA, CDR2 FQGNSA. The CDR3 loop reads CASKRTSDYNEQFF. The CDR3 nucleotides are TGTGCCAGCAAGCGGACTAGCGACTACAATGAGCAGTTCTTC. Supplemented by reference TRBV7-2 and TRBJ2-1, the full variable domain reads GAGVSQSPSNKVTEKGKDVELRCDPISGHTALYWYRQSLGQGLEFLIYFQGNSAPDKSGLPSDRFSAERTGGSVSTLTIQRTQQEDSAVYLCASKRTSDYNEQFFGPGTRLTVL.

This clonotype was found a few times. This rearrangement joins TRBV11-1 to TRBJ2-1; maybe TRBD2 (6 bases). V was trimmed by 5 bases and J by 0 bases, leaving 20 bases between them. CDR3 length equals 18 residues. The germline V gene has CDR1 SGHAT and CDR2 FQDESV (reference sequence). CDR3 protein: CASSPLVWRGSSYNEQFF. The CDR3 DNA reads TGTGCCAGCAGCCCGCTGGTATGGAGGGGAAGCTCCTACAATGAGCAGTTCTTC.

The chain combines TRBV4-3 with TRBJ1-6; 9 nucleotides line up with TRBD1. V gave up 1 base and J gave up 5 bases; unmatched junction bases: 9. The germline V gene encodes CDR1 LGHNA and CDR2 YSLEER. The CDR3 totals 18 residues. CDR3: CASSQVPTGGVNNSPLHF. CDR3 nucleotides: TGCGCCAGCAGCCAAGTCCCCACAGGGGGCGTTAATAATTCACCCCTCCACTTT.

V and J are TRBV5-1 and TRBJ1-4, with D unclear. There are 14 residues in the CDR3. CDR1 and CDR2 from the germline V gene are SGHRS and YFSETQ. Trimming left V 4 bases short and J 0 bases short, with 7 bases between. CDR3 amino acids: CASSPRTTNEKLFF. CDR3 in DNA: TGCGCCAGCAGCCCCAGAACAACTAATGAAAAACTGTTTTTT.

This clonotype appeared many times. The rearrangement joins TRBV11-2 to TRBJ2-1; D remains ambiguous. Trimming pared 3 bases from V and 15 bases from J, leaving 15 bases between. CDR3 length: 12 amino acids. Germline CDR1 SGHAT, CDR2 FQNNGV. CDR3 protein: CASSFSQSEPFF. The DNA for the CDR3 is TGTGCCAGCAGCTTTTCACAGTCCGAACCGTTCTTC.

This clonotype was detected only a few times. J is TRBJ2-2 and V is TRBV6-2 or TRBV6-3; D tentatively reads TRBD1 or TRBD2 (5 bases each). The germline gives CDR1 MNHEY, CDR2 SVGEGT. This CDR3 has 15 amino acids. With 10 bases removed from V and 4 bases from J, the gap between germline ends came to 19 bases. Here the CDR3 DNA reads TGTGCCACCAGATGGGGGTGGACCCCCACCGGGGAGCTGTTTTTT. This translates into CATRWGWTPTGELFF.

Turning to this clonotype: Being one base from a much bigger clone, this may be a read error. The chain links TRBV20-1 to TRBJ2-7, with D perhaps TRBD1 or TRBD2 (5 bases each). CDR1 and CDR2 (germline): DFQATT, SNEGSKA (reference sequence). The CDR3 spans 13 residues. Trimming removed 3 bases from V and 0 bases from J, with 9 bases in between. DNA for the CDR3: TGCAGTGCTAGCCGGGGCCACTCCTACGAGCAGTACTTC. It specifies CSASRGHSYEQYF.

The DNA of the CDR3 is TGCGCCAGCAGTGAGTACGCGGGAGGGCCAAATGAGCAGTTCTTC. Translation gives CASSEYAGGPNEQFF. The gene calls are TRBV10-2 and TRBJ2-1; TRBD2 matches at 9 bases. The J segment lost 7 bases and the V segment lost 1 base, leaving 5 bases of the junction unmatched. The CDR3 is 15 amino acids. The V gene's germline CDR1 is WSHSY and CDR2 SAAADI.

The chain joins TRBV5-1 to TRBJ2-7; 8 nucleotides match TRBD1. The junction had 5 bases not matched to a gene; V was cut back by 0 bases and J by 3 bases. CDR3 size: 15 residues. Germline loops: CDR1 SGHRS, CDR2 YFSETQ. This chain's CDR3 is CASSLGQGSLYEQYF. The CDR3 nucleotides are TGCGCCAGCAGCTTGGGACAGGGGAGTCTCTACGAGCAGTACTTC.

This clonotype was seen a handful of times. The rearrangement links TRBV10-3 to TRBJ1-4, with TRBD1 as a possible D gene (5 bases). The CDR3 covers 18 residues. V gave up 7 bases and J gave up 0 bases, with 21 bases separating them. Per the germline V gene, CDR1 is ENHRY and CDR2 is SYGVKD. DNA of the CDR3: TGTGCCATCATAGCGGTCGGGGGGATCATCACAACTAATGAAAAACTGTTTTTT. This sequence encodes CAIIAVGGIITTNEKLFF.

This chain connects TRBV6-2 or TRBV6-3 to TRBJ2-7; 11 bases are a match to TRBD2. In germline, CDR1 is MNHEY, CDR2 SVGEGT. Unmatched junction bases numbered 3, after V lost 8 bases and J lost 3 bases. The CDR3 covers 13 residues. The CDR3 DNA sequence: TGTGCCAGCCGGGGACTAGCGGTCTACGAGCAGTACTTC. This encodes CASRGLAVYEQYF.

The J gene is TRBJ2-7, the V gene TRBV4-2; TRBD2 aligns across 9 bases. The V gene's germline CDR1 is LGHNA and CDR2 YNFKEQ. The CDR3 runs 15 residues. J was trimmed by 6 bases and V by 3 bases; bases with no gene match: 9. In DNA, the CDR3 is TGTGCCAGCAGCCAGGAAACGGGACTAGCAATCGAGCAGTACTTC. This sequence encodes CASSQETGLAIEQYF.

The sample holds a few counts of this clonotype. The V gene is TRBV6-2 or TRBV6-3, the J gene TRBJ2-5; 8 bases map to TRBD1. Germline V gives CDR1 MNHEY, CDR2 SVGEGT. J gave up 4 bases and V 4 bases, and 8 bases lay outside the gene matches. The CDR3 is made up of 15 amino acids. As DNA, the CDR3 is TGTGCCAGCAGTTCCTTACAGGGGGTTTCAGAGACCCAGTACTTC. Translating it yields CASSSLQGVSETQYF.

The J gene is TRBJ2-7, the V gene TRBV7-8, with 9 bases matching TRBD1. V shed 3 bases, J shed 2 bases, and the junction held 5 bases outside the gene matches. CDR3 size: 15 residues. Germline assignment: CDR1 SGHVS and CDR2 FQNEAQ. CDR3 in DNA: TGTGCCAGCAGCTTCATAGACAGGGGGACCTACGAGCAGTACTTC. Its protein is CASSFIDRGTYEQYF.

This clonotype was observed once. The chain joins TRBV4-3 to TRBJ2-3; 7 positions agree with TRBD2. V shed 0 bases, J shed 14 bases, and the junction held 8 bases outside the gene matches. CDR3 length: 13 residues. CDR1 and CDR2 (germline): LGHNA, YSLEER. CDR3 region: CASSQDSGLPSYF. The CDR3 region has the DNA TGCGCCAGCAGCCAAGATAGCGGGCTCCCCTCGTATTTT.

V gene TRBV4-2 combines with J gene TRBJ2-1; TRBD1 matches at 9 bases. This CDR3 contains 16 residues. V lost 2 bases and J lost 9; bases outside the gene matches: 11. CDR1 and CDR2 (germline): LGHNA, YNFKEQ. The CDR3 spells CASSQLPGQGTPEQFF. DNA for the CDR3: TGTGCCAGCAGCCAACTTCCGGGACAGGGTACCCCTGAGCAGTTCTTC.

The gene calls are TRBV12-3 or TRBV12-4 and TRBJ1-5, with TRBD1 as a possible D gene (6 bases). This CDR3 contains 13 residues. V was shortened by 5 bases and J by 9 bases, with 14 bases between the two germline ends. The CDR3 DNA is TGTGCCAGCAGTCAGGACAGAGCTTCGCCCCAGCATTTT. Translated: CASSQDRASPQHF.

This clonotype was seen repeatedly, ten times or more. This chain connects TRBV6-2 or TRBV6-3 to TRBJ1-5; D is unclear. The CDR3 has 13 residues. The germline CDR1 and CDR2 sequences are MNHEY and SVGEGT. Trimming stripped 2 bases from V and 7 bases from J, with 9 bases between. The CDR3 protein is CASSYHTGQPQHF. CDR3 sequence (DNA): TGTGCCAGCAGTTACCACACCGGCCAGCCCCAGCATTTT.

The J gene is TRBJ2-1, the V gene TRBV4-3; D is uncertain. The ends were cut back, 0 bases at V and 8 bases at J, with 11 bases in the middle. CDR1 is LGHNA and CDR2 is YSLEER in the germline V gene. The CDR3 runs to 14 residues. CDR3 DNA: TGCGCCAGCAGCCAAGATCTCCGCGGCGATGAGCAGTTCTTC. It translates to CASSQDLRGDEQFF.